Listed below are T cell receptor beta chains from one sample, sequenced in a study of blood T cells in healthy people across ages. Using its own MiXCR run on the 5' RACE reads, TCRdb lists one record per CDR3 protein. In the table there are around 750,000 distinct CDR3 sequences, approximately 55% of which are singletons. The source material was blood. The receptors originated from an older man in good health. Both conserved end residues are part of each CDR3. Each record gives: D gene, clone size, V gene, J gene, CDR3 length, CDR3 DNA, CDR3 protein. D genes are given only for firm matches. Clone size is not always given. Where it is, it says once, few, many or a class for expanded clones.

TRBD1	-	TRBV7-9	TRBJ1-1	15	TGTGCCAGCAGCCCTGGACAGGGAATGAACACTGAAGCTTTCTTT	CASSPGQGMNTEAFF
-	few	TRBV6-5	TRBJ2-7	14	TGTGCCAGCAGTTTACATGGGGGATGGTACGAGCAGTACTTC	CASSLHGGWYEQYF
-	-	TRBV20-1	TRBJ1-2	14	TGCAGTGCTAAAAAACAGGGAGGATTCTATGGCTACACCTTC	CSAKKQGGFYGYTF
-	-	TRBV9	TRBJ2-1	14	TGTGCCAGCAGCGTAGCAGCGGCCTACAATGAGCAGTTCTTC	CASSVAAAYNEQFF
TRBD2	few	TRBV6-2/TRBV6-3	TRBJ2-1	18	TGTGCCAGCAGTCAGGCGCCTAGCGGGAGGTCTAACTACAATGAGCAGTTCTTC	CASSQAPSGRSNYNEQFF
TRBD1	-	TRBV20-1	TRBJ1-1	17	TGCAGTGCTAGAGATTGGGGACAGGGGCCGATGAACACTGAAGCTTTCTTT	CSARDWGQGPMNTEAFF
TRBD2	-	TRBV27	TRBJ2-1	20	TGTGCCAGCAGTTTATCCAAACGACTAGCGGGAGGGCCTTCCTACAATGAGCAGTTCTTC	CASSLSKRLAGGPSYNEQFF
TRBD2	-	TRBV11-2	TRBJ2-1	17	TGTGCCAGCAGCTTCTATAGCGGGAGGGCTCTGGGGAATGAGCAGTTCTTC	CASSFYSGRALGNEQFF
TRBD2	few	TRBV27	TRBJ2-7	15	TGTGCCAGCAGTTTTCAGTCTAGCGGGACCTACGAGCAGTACTTC	CASSFQSSGTYEQYF
TRBD2	-	TRBV5-1	TRBJ2-1	16	TGCGCCAGCAGCACGTGGCCTAGCGGGAGCTACAATGAGCAGTTCTTC	CASSTWPSGSYNEQFF
TRBD2	few	TRBV20-1	TRBJ2-2	15	TGCAGTGCTAGGGGGACTAGCGGGTACACCGGGGAGCTGTTTTTT	CSARGTSGYTGELFF
-	-	TRBV18	TRBJ2-5	14	TGTGCCAGCTCACCACAAGAGGGTCGGGAGACCCAGTACTTC	CASSPQEGRETQYF
-	few	TRBV28	TRBJ2-7	14	TGTGCCAGCAGTCCTCGTTGGAGGTCCTACGAGCAGTACTTC	CASSPRWRSYEQYF
-	few	TRBV20-1	TRBJ2-2	13	TGCAGTGCTAGATCCACAGGGCCCGGGGAGCTGTTTTTT	CSARSTGPGELFF
TRBD2	-	TRBV5-1	TRBJ2-5	13	TGCGCCAGCAGCTTGGTCAGGGAGGGGACCCAGTACTTC	CASSLVREGTQYF